This is a list of T cell receptor beta chains from one sample in a study of Ad26.COV2.S vaccination and SARS-CoV-2 variants. Some clones are missing from TCRdb's copy, which holds only in-frame ones; the method was immunoSEQ multiplex PCR. This table has hundreds of thousands of clones, around 90% appearing once. The material sequenced was peripheral blood, taken in a trial of Ad26.COV2.S vaccine versus placebo. The source is a person aged 18-65 years who received the Ad26.COV2.S COVID-19 vaccine or a placebo. The CDR3 runs from the conserved cysteine through the conserved F or W. The D gene is left open where the match is weak. Not all rows give a size; the values are once, few, many and, for expanded clones, a class.

TRBV5-1,.,TRBJ1-6,.,TGCGCCAGCAGCTTGGAGGGTCTCCGTAATTCACCCCTCCACTTT,CASSLEGLRNSPLHF
TRBV27,.,TRBJ2-7,once,TGTGCCAGCAGTTTATCTCGTCTAACCTACGAGCAGTACTTC,CASSLSRLTYEQYF
TRBV5-5,TRBD2,TRBJ2-3,.,TGTGCCAGCAGGACCTCGGGGGGGATTAGCACAGATACGCAGTATTTT,CASRTSGGISTDTQYF
TRBV7-2,TRBD2,TRBJ2-1,.,TGTGCCAGCAGCTTAGTGGCGGGGGGATACAATGAGCAGTTCTTC,CASSLVAGGYNEQFF
TRBV5-1,.,TRBJ2-3,.,TGCGCCACCTCTTTTGTTGGATCAGATACGCAGTATTTT,CATSFVGSDTQYF
TRBV20-1,TRBD2,TRBJ2-1,.,TGCAGTGCTAGTAGGGCTAGCGGGACCGGAATTGAGCAGTTCTTC,CSASRASGTGIEQFF
TRBV9,.,TRBJ2-3,.,TGTGCCAGCAGCGTAGCAACGATCGGGGCGGATACGCAGTATTTT,CASSVATIGADTQYF
TRBV28,.,TRBJ1-1,.,TGTGCCAGCAGTTTAAAAGGGGGTAGAAACACTGAAGCTTTCTTT,CASSLKGGRNTEAFF
TRBV5-1,TRBD2,TRBJ2-3,.,TGCGCCAGCAGCTCCTCTAGCGGGGGGAGCACAGATACGCAGTATTTT,CASSSSSGGSTDTQYF
TRBV5-1,.,TRBJ2-1,.,TGCGCCAGCAGCTTAAGCGTGCTATACAATGAGCAGTTCTTC,CASSLSVLYNEQFF
TRBV12-3/TRBV12-4,.,TRBJ1-2,.,TGTGCCAGCAGTCAAGACAGGAACTATGGCTACACCTTC,CASSQDRNYGYTF
TRBV15,TRBD1,TRBJ2-3,.,TGTGCCACCAGCAGGGACAGGACAAGCACAGATACGCAGTATTTT,CATSRDRTSTDTQYF
TRBV6-4,TRBD1,TRBJ2-7,few,TGTGCCAGCAGCCCGGACAGGGGTCGGGGAGAGCAGTACTTC,CASSPDRGRGEQYF
TRBV30,.,TRBJ2-1,.,TGTGCCTGGAGTAGGGAGCGGGTGGAGCAGTTCTTC,CAWSRERVEQFF
TRBV4-3,.,TRBJ2-1,.,TGCGCCAGCAGCCAAGTCGGGAGTGCCTACAATGAGCAGTTCTTC,CASSQVGSAYNEQFF
TRBV6-5,.,TRBJ1-1,.,TGTGCCAGTAAATCGACAGGAGGGTTGAACACTGAAGCTTTCTTT,CASKSTGGLNTEAFF
TRBV5-4,.,TRBJ1-5,.,TGTGCCAGCAGCTTGGATAGCAATCAGCCCCAGCATTTT,CASSLDSNQPQHF
TRBV19,TRBD1,TRBJ2-1,.,TGTGCCAGTAGTGCCCACTCCGGGACAGGGATGTACAATGAGCAGTTCTTC,CASSAHSGTGMYNEQFF
TRBV6-2/TRBV6-3,.,TRBJ2-2,.,TGTGCCAGCAGCCCGAACTTTCGCGGACAGCTGTTTTTT,CASSPNFRGQLFF
TRBV12-3/TRBV12-4,.,TRBJ1-1,.,TGTGCCAGCAGTCCAAGGGGGACTGAAGCTTTCTTT,CASSPRGTEAFF
TRBV7-2,TRBD2,TRBJ2-7,.,TGTGCCAGCAGCTTTGGCGGGACTACCTACGAGCAGTACTTC,CASSFGGTTYEQYF
TRBV5-1,TRBD2,TRBJ2-1,.,TGCGCCAGCAGCTTGCTCGGCGGGAGGACCTACAATGAGCAGTTCTTC,CASSLLGGRTYNEQFF
TRBV6-2/TRBV6-3,TRBD2,TRBJ2-7,few,TGTGCCAGCAGTTACCCCGGGAGGAGGGCCCACTTC,CASSYPGRRAHF
TRBV13,TRBD1,TRBJ1-2,.,TGTGCCAGCAGCTTAGGCCACGGACAGGGATATGGCTACACCTTC,CASSLGHGQGYGYTF
TRBV19,TRBD2,TRBJ2-3,.,TGTGCCAGTAGTACGGGGACTAGCGTTGCAGATACGCAGTATTTT,CASSTGTSVADTQYF
TRBV11-2,.,TRBJ2-1,.,TGTGCCAGCAGCTCGGAGCGGAATGAGCAGTTCTTC,CASSSERNEQFF
TRBV12-3/TRBV12-4,.,TRBJ2-7,.,TGTGCCAGCAGCGGACAGCGCGAGCAGTACTTC,CASSGQREQYF
TRBV29-1,.,TRBJ1-5,.,TGCAGCGTTCCCGTCTCGACATGTTTTCAGCCCCAGCATTTT,CSVPVSTCFQPQHF
TRBV2,.,TRBJ1-2,.,TGTGCCAGCAGTGATGGAGGGAACTATGGCTACACCTTC,CASSDGGNYGYTF
TRBV21-1,.,TRBJ1-2,once,TGTGCCAGCAGCAAAGCGCAGAGAGGACGGTATGGCTACACCTTC,CASSKAQRGRYGYTF
TRBV27,.,TRBJ1-3,few,TGTGCCAGCAGATCGGGTTCGGGGGGAAACACCATATATTTT,CASRSGSGGNTIYF
TRBV28,.,TRBJ2-1,.,TGTGCCAGCAGTATACGACTTGGGGATGAGCAGTTCTTC,CASSIRLGDEQFF
TRBV6-2/TRBV6-3,.,TRBJ1-1,.,TGTGCCAGCAGTTACGGGAGAACTGAAGCTTTCTTT,CASSYGRTEAFF